Listed below are T cell receptor beta chains from one sample, sequenced in a study of T-cell memory formation after mild COVID-19. TCRdb re-called the 5' RACE reads with MiXCR, one entry per CDR3 protein. The repertoire has about 270,000 distinct CDR3 sequences, less than 20% of them found once; the top ten carry 2.1%. Material: PBMCs or a T cell subset sorted from them (not recorded which). The source is an adult woman who had mild COVID-19 (a few samples of this study predate the infection). Cell type and time point are not known. Both conserved end residues are part of each CDR3. Each record gives: J gene, V gene, CDR3 protein.

J: TRBJ2-7; V: TRBV3-1; CDR3: CASSRASYEQYF
J: TRBJ2-1; V: TRBV4-2; CDR3: CASSQDRGSSYNEQFF
J: TRBJ1-1; V: TRBV12-3/TRBV12-4; CDR3: CASSYRGTNTEAFF
J: TRBJ2-3; V: TRBV10-3; CDR3: CAISGTDTQYF
J: TRBJ1-3; V: TRBV6-5; CDR3: CASSYGGRRSSGNTIYF
J: TRBJ1-4; V: TRBV3-1; CDR3: CASSRESGVAEKLFF
J: TRBJ1-6; V: TRBV29-1; CDR3: CSVAGTDNSPLHF
J: TRBJ1-6; V: TRBV27; CDR3: CASSLRHGTGSYNSPLHF
J: TRBJ1-1; V: TRBV27; CDR3: CASSVRVGNTEAFF
J: TRBJ2-1; V: TRBV27; CDR3: CASRAGQGLITNEQFF
J: TRBJ2-3; V: TRBV19; CDR3: CASSTLPAAGTDTQYF
J: TRBJ2-1; V: TRBV7-8; CDR3: CASSSPGRGNSYNEQFF
J: TRBJ2-5; V: TRBV5-5; CDR3: CASSLEADRGLGTQYF
J: TRBJ2-3; V: TRBV6-2/TRBV6-3; CDR3: CASSTTGGVTDTQYF
J: TRBJ2-7; V: TRBV12-3/TRBV12-4; CDR3: CASSLTEGGEQYF
J: TRBJ1-4; V: TRBV6-1; CDR3: CASIPGQFSEKLFF
J: TRBJ2-7; V: TRBV20-1; CDR3: CSARGGLAGSYEQYF
J: TRBJ1-1; V: TRBV10-3; CDR3: CAIRDNTEAFF
J: TRBJ2-5; V: TRBV24-1; CDR3: CATSDQLAGGQETQYF
J: TRBJ1-6; V: TRBV5-5; CDR3: CASSLGLRDSLSPLHF
J: TRBJ2-4; V: TRBV6-5; CDR3: CATRGLAEDFKNIQYF
J: TRBJ1-1; V: TRBV14; CDR3: CASSQGLGRDTEAFF
J: TRBJ2-3; V: TRBV5-1; CDR3: CASSSSLPGSTDTQYF
J: TRBJ1-1; V: TRBV7-3; CDR3: CASSKQGGMNTEAFF
J: TRBJ2-7; V: TRBV5-4; CDR3: CASSLAIRAGDYEQYF
J: TRBJ1-2; V: TRBV20-1; CDR3: CSAPDRNLNYGYTF
J: TRBJ2-4; V: TRBV5-1; CDR3: CASSPSGEAKNIQYF